This TCR beta chain was sequenced in a study of T cell responses to AZD1222 COVID-19 vaccine. The repertoire was sequenced with immunoSEQ multiplex PCR; TCRdb's copy has only in-frame clones and lacks some. Among about 100,000 clones listed, roughly nine tenths were seen once. The CDR3 consists of 15 residues. V was pared by 9 bases and J by 7 bases, with 23 bases between. The germline V gene encodes CDR1 LNHDA and CDR2 SQIVND (reference sequence). This chain uses TRBV19 with TRBJ2-3; the D is unclear. The material was peripheral blood, obtained 28 days after the second AZD1222 dose. This sequence was found in an adult who received the AZD1222 COVID-19 vaccine. This chain's CDR3 is CASGQDARGVYTQYF. The CDR3, as DNA: TGTGCCAGCGGCCAGGACGCCCGTGGAGTGTATACGCAGTATTTT. Full variable domain (outside the CDR3, taken from reference TRBV19 and TRBJ2-3): DGGITQSPKYLFRKEGQNVTLSCEQNLNHDAMYWYRQDPGQGLRLIYYSQIVNDFQKGDIAEGYSVSREKKESFPLTVTSAQKNPTAFYLCASGQDARGVYTQYFGPGTRLTVL.